The source of this T cell receptor (beta chain) is a study of blood T cell repertoires in COVID-19. Study-level information: Some COVID-19 samples were acute and others convalescent; all came from the United States, Italy and Spain. From T cells, B-cell-depleted T cells, or PBMCs came the material, which was cDNA or gDNA.

Per the authors' pipeline: How many nucleated cells were present was estimated from reference gene primer amplification. Method: immunoSEQ multiplex PCR; TCRdb's copy keeps in-frame clones and lacks some. Clone size and the V and J calls come from that table; the DNA yielded D and trimming. The sample lists 180,000 or so clones; around 86% were seen once. The cohort comprised adults aged roughly 18 to 90 years residing in about two dozen US areas. Germline CDR1 KGHDR, CDR2 SFDVKD. This CDR3 is built from 12 residues. Trimming shortened V by 5 bases and J by 3 bases, and 7 bases separated the two germline ends.

The sequence came from a man aged 35 to 55 with acute COVID-19. Sequencing was done on a sample of PBMCs or T cells enriched from blood (not recorded which). The chain carries TRBV24-1 and TRBJ2-7; D might be TRBD1 (5 bases). The DNA of the CDR3 is TGTGCCACCAGTGCAAGGGGCTACGAGCAGTACTTC. It specifies CATSARGYEQYF.